This T cell receptor (beta chain) was retrieved from a study of CD8+ T cells in alopecia areata. At the level of the study: Oral tofacitinib, 5 to 10 mg twice daily, was given in an open-label trial.

CDR1 and CDR2 (germline): SQVTM, ANQGSEA. The CDR3 is 13 residues long. V was clipped by 6 bases and J by 3 bases, with 12 bases between them. About this clone itself: The target antigen is unknown.

Points from the study as a whole: Affected scalp, especially in alopecia totalis/universalis, had a higher clonality than normal scalp did.

cDNA serving as the sequencing template came from extracted, reverse transcribed RNA. Profiling relied on immunoSEQ multiplex PCR, and the TCRdb table lists in-frame clones only, not all of them. The table records fewer than 200,000 clones, 50% to 75% of them present only once. This clonotype was sampled from a human donor with alopecia areata. This specimen was CD4+ T cells sorted from blood, taken at week 0. The rearrangement joins TRBV29-1 to TRBJ1-3, with D uncertain. For the CDR3, the DNA is TGCAGCGTCGACTTGAGGGTTGGAAACACCATATATTTT. Its translation: CSVDLRVGNTIYF.